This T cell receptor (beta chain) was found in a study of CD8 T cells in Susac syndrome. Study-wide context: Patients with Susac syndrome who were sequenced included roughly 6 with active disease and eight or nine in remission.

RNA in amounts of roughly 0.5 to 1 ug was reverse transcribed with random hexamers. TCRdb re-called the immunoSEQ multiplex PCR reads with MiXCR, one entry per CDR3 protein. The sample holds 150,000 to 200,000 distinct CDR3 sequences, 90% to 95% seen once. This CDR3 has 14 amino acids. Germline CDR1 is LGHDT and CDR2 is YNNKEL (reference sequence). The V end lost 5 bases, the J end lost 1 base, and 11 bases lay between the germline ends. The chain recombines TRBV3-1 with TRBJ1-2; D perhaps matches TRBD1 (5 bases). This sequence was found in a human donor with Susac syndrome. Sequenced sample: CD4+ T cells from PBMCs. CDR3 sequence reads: CASSDLDINYGYTF. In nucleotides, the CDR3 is TGTGCCAGCAGCGACTTGGACATTAACTATGGCTACACCTTC.